The rows below give T cell receptor beta chains drawn from one sample of a study of lymphopenia after photon versus proton radiotherapy. Sequencing was performed with immunoSEQ multiplex PCR; in TCRdb, only in-frame clones are kept and a portion is missing. The data show 25,000 to 40,000 clones, 84% seen once. The specimen comprised peripheral blood, sampled from a patient treated with proton-based radiotherapy. These receptors were obtained from a woman aged 65 to 85 with pancreatic cancer. Each CDR3 is given with its conserved first and last residue.

v_gene	CDR3aa
TRBV11-2	CASSLEGRENSYEQYF
TRBV7-3	CASSLRMNTEAFF
TRBV7-2	CASSLGGTRAFF
TRBV28	CASSFPTGGASDTQYF
TRBV11-2	CASSSLRLGGPRYGYTF
TRBV19	CASSNGRPGSGANVLTF
TRBV7-9	CASSPPMNTEAFF
TRBV7-2	CASSRAGRITGELFF
TRBV6-1	CASSRDGSYEQYF
TRBV4-1	CASTTTGSGNTIYF
TRBV5-4	CASSLPGGETQYF
TRBV6-5	CASSLRPEILYEQYF
TRBV7-8	CASSLRGTNSYEQYF
TRBV2	CASRTRQGGDGYTF